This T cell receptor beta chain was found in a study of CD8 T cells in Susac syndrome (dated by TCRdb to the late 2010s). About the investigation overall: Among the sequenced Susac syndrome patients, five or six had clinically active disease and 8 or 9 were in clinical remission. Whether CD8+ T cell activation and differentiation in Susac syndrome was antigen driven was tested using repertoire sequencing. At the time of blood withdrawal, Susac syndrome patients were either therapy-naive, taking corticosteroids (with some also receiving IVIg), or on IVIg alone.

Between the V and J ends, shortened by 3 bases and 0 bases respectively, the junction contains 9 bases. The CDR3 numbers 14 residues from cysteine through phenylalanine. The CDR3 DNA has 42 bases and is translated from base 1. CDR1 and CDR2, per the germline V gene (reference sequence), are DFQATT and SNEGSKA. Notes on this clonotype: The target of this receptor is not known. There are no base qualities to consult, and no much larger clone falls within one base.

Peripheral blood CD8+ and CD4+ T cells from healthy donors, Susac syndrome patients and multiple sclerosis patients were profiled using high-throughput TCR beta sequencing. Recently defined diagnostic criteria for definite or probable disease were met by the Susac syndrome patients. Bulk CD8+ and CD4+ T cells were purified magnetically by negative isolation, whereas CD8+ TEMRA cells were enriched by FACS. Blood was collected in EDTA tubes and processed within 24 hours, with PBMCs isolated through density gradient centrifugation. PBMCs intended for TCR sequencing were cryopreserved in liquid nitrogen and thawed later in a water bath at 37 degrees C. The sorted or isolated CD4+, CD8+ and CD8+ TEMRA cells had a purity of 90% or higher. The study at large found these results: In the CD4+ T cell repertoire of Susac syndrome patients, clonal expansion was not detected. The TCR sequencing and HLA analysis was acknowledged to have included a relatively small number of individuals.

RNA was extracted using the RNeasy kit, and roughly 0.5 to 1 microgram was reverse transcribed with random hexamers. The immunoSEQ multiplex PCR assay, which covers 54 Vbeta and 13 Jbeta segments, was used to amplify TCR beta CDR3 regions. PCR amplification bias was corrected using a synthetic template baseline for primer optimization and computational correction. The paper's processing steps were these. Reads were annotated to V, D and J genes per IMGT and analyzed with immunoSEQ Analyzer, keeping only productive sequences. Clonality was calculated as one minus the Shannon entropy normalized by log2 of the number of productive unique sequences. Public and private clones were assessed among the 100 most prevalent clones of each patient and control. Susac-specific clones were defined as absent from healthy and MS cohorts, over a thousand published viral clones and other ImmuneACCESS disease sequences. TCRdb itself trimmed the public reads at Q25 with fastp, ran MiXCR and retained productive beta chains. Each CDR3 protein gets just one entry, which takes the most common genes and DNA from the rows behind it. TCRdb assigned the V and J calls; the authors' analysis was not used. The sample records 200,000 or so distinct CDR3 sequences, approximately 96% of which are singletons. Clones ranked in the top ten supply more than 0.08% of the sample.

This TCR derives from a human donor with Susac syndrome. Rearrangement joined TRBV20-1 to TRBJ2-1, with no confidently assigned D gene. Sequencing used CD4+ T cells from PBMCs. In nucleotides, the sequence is TGCAGTGCTAGTTGGTACAGCTCCTACAATGAGCAGTTCTTC. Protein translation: CSASWYSSYNEQFF.